The subject of this entry is one T cell receptor beta chain. This sample is part of a study of blood T cells in healthy people across ages. The CDR3 contains 14 residues. V lost 5 bases, J lost 7 bases, and 12 bases lay in between. The germline V gene encodes CDR1 KGHSH and CDR2 LQKENI. Total RNA, at least 5.5 micrograms per sample, came from PBMCs. Primed by a sample-barcoded 5' primer and a J-beta primer mix, a second PCR proceeded for 7 to 11 cycles. TCRdb ran MiXCR on the 5' RACE reads and lists one entry per CDR3 protein. The sample carries approximately 350,000 distinct CDR3 sequences, about half recorded once.

This rearrangement joins TRBV18 to TRBJ1-6; the D is unclear. Input material: blood. The sequence was obtained from a man aged 55-75 years in good health. The CDR3 is CASSAVMGNSPLHF. CDR3 DNA: TGTGCCAGCTCAGCGGTAATGGGAAATTCACCCCTCCACTTT.